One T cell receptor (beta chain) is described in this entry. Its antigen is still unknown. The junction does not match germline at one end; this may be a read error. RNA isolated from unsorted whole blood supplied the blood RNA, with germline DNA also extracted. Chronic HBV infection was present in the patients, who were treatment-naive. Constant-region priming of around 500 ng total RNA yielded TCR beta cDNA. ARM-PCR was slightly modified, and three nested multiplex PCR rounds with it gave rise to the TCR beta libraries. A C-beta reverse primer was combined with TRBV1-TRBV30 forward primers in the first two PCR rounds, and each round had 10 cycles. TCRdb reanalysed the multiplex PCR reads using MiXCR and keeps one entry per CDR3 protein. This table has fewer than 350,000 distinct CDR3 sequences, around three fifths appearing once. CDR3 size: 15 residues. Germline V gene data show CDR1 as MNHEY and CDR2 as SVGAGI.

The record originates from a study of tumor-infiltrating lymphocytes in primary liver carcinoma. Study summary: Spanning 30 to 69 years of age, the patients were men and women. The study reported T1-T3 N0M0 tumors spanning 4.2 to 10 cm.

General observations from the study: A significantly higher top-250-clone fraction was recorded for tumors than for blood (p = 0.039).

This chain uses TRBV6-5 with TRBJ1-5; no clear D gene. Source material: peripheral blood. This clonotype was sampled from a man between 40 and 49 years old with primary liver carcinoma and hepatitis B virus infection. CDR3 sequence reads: CTSSYSSDGRQPQHF. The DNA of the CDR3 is TGTACCAGCAGTTACTCGAGCGACGGACGTCAGCCCCAGCATTTT.